The 32 T cell receptor beta chains reported below all come from one sample, sequenced in a study of cytomegalovirus exposure and HLA in healthy donors. With 60 Vbeta and 13 Jbeta primers, the PCR was carried out. Clones were read by immunoSEQ multiplex PCR, and TCRdb kept only the in-frame ones, dropping some. The table includes a few hundred thousand clones, about 90% detected once. Sequenced material: PBMCs. These receptors were obtained from a girl aged 2-10 years in good health and CMV-seronegative.

Notes on this clone: The same CDR3 can be traced to other DNA sequences in this sample. This chain joins TRBV6-5 and TRBJ1-5, with TRBD1 as a possible D gene (5 bases). Between the trimmed V and J ends, which lost 3 bases and 4 bases, there was a span of 10 bases. The CDR3 is 14 residues long. From germline, CDR1 is MNHEY and CDR2 SVGAGI. In nucleotides, the CDR3 is TGTGCCAGCAGTTATGGGGCAGGGAATCAGCCCCAGCATTTT. Protein sequence: CASSYGAGNQPQHF.

V usage is TRBV28 and J usage is TRBJ2-2, with TRBD2 matching over 9 bases. Germline V gene sequence: CDR1 MDHEN, CDR2 SYDVKM. This CDR3 has 14 amino acids. V shed 2 bases, J shed 6 bases, and the junction held 1 base outside the gene matches. Written as DNA, the CDR3 is TGTGCCAGCAGTTTAGCGGGGGGGCCCGGGGAGCTGTTTTTT. This encodes CASSLAGGPGELFF.

Concerning this clone: The junction and the germline gene differ at one end; a read error may be behind it. The chain has TRBV7-9 and TRBJ2-1; D is unclear. The CDR3 runs 15 residues. CDR1 SEHNR and CDR2 FQNEAQ come from the germline V gene (reference sequence). This CDR3 reads CSSSLDGGAYNEQFF. CDR3 sequence (DNA): TGTTCCAGCAGCTTAGACGGCGGCGCCTACAATGAGCAGTTCTTC.

J is TRBJ2-1 and V is TRBV2; tentatively, D is TRBD1 (8 bases). The CDR3 contains 15 residues. The germline V gene has CDR1 SNHLY and CDR2 FYNNEI. The V gene lost 6 bases and the J gene lost 0 bases, with 12 bases spanning the gap. The CDR3 sequence: CASRGGTGSYNEQFF. In DNA form, the CDR3 reads TGTGCCAGCAGGGGGGGGACAGGCTCCTACAATGAGCAGTTCTTC.

V is TRBV5-5 and J is TRBJ2-2, with 8 bases matching TRBD2. V gave up 0 bases and J gave up 0 bases; unmatched junction bases: 10. The CDR3 loop spans 19 amino acids. CDR1 is SGHKS, CDR2 YYEKEE, per germline (reference sequence). CDR3 in amino acids: CASSLEPLSGSANTGELFF. CDR3 DNA: TGTGCCAGCAGCTTGGAACCCTTAAGCGGGAGCGCGAACACCGGGGAGCTGTTTTTT.

This clone has only a few counts. The V gene is TRBV30, the J gene TRBJ2-1, with 10 nucleotides matching TRBD2. Germline V gives CDR1 GTSNPN, CDR2 SVGIG (reference sequence). V was clipped by 3 bases and J by 4 bases; unmatched bases: 9. The CDR3 covers 16 residues. CDR3 region: CAWRTRGAGGYNEQFF. Written as DNA, the CDR3 is TGTGCCTGGAGGACCAGGGGAGCGGGGGGGTACAATGAGCAGTTCTTC.

This clone was found once. This rearrangement joins TRBV7-6 to TRBJ2-2; D is unresolved. This CDR3 spans 15 amino acids. Trimming shortened V by 2 bases and J by 1 base, and 8 bases separated the two germline ends. Germline V gene sequence: CDR1 SGHVS, CDR2 FNYEAQ. The CDR3 sequence: CASSLSVLNTGELFF. The CDR3 DNA follows: TGTGCCAGCAGCTTAAGCGTCCTGAACACCGGGGAGCTGTTTTTT.

The chain has TRBV28 and TRBJ1-1; D is unresolved. The germline gives CDR1 MDHEN, CDR2 SYDVKM. There are 16 residues in the CDR3. V was cut by 5 bases and J by 4 bases, with 20 bases left in between. CDR3 amino acids: CASSPHEGVASTEAFF. The CDR3 DNA reads TGTGCCAGCAGTCCGCATGAGGGAGTTGCAAGCACTGAAGCTTTCTTT.

Here the CDR3 DNA reads TGTGCCAGCAGCTTACCGGGTCCTGAAGCTTTCTTT. As protein: CASSLPGPEAFF. The gene calls are TRBV7-8 and TRBJ1-1, with no clear D. CDR3 length: 12 residues. Per the germline V gene, CDR1 is SGHVS and CDR2 is FQNEAQ. V was pared by 2 bases and J by 6 bases, with 7 bases between.

The rearrangement links TRBV28 to TRBJ2-1, with 7 bases lining up with TRBD1. Trimming at V came to 5 bases and at J to 6 bases, leaving 10 bases not matched to a gene. The CDR3 is made up of 15 amino acids. Germline V lookup: CDR1 MDHEN, CDR2 SYDVKM. The CDR3 here is CASSRDRVSVNEQFF. The CDR3 nucleotides are TGTGCCAGCAGTCGAGACAGGGTATCGGTCAATGAGCAGTTCTTC. The whole variable domain, filled in from reference TRBV28 and TRBJ2-1, reads DVKVTQSSRYLVKRTGEKVFLECVQDMDHENMFWYRQDPGLGLRLIYFSYDVKMKEKGDIPEGYSVSREKKERFSLILESASTNQTSMYLCASSRDRVSVNEQFFGPGTRLTVL.

The J gene is TRBJ2-7, the V gene TRBV5-4, with 15 bases matching TRBD2. The V gene end was trimmed by 4 bases and the J gene end by 2 bases; junction bases not matched to a gene: 7. Germline-derived CDR1 and CDR2 are SGHNT and YYREEE (reference sequence). The CDR3 has 17 residues. Here the CDR3 DNA reads TGTGCCAGCAGCCCCCGGACTAGCGGGAGGGCCCCCTACGAGCAGTACTTC. Its protein product is CASSPRTSGRAPYEQYF. Filled out from reference TRBV5-4 and TRBJ2-7, the complete variable domain reads ETGVTQSPTHLIKTRGQQVTLRCSSQSGHNTVSWYQQALGQGPQFIFQYYREEENGRGNFPPRFSGLQFPNYSSELNVNALELDDSALYLCASSPRTSGRAPYEQYFGPGTRLTVT.

The chain employs TRBV6-6 and TRBJ2-2, with a weak D call TRBD2 (6 bases). CDR1 and CDR2 (germline): MNHNY, SVGAGI (reference sequence). V lost 6 bases and J lost 0, with 14 bases in between. The CDR3 contains 16 residues. CDR3 amino acids: CASSLGTSPNTGELFF. CDR3 nucleotide sequence: TGTGCCAGCAGCCTCGGGACTTCCCCGAACACCGGGGAGCTGTTTTTT.

V usage is TRBV10-3 and J usage is TRBJ1-4, with D possibly TRBD1 on 6 matching bases. Trimming removed 11 bases at V and 6 bases at J, with 16 bases between. Germline V gene lookup returns CDR1 ENHRY and CDR2 SYGVKD. The CDR3 runs 13 residues. The CDR3 DNA follows: TGTGCCTCCAAAGGGGGACGCGATGAAAAACTGTTTTTT. Its protein product is CASKGGRDEKLFF.

The V call is TRBV5-1, the J call TRBJ2-2; 14 nucleotides agree with TRBD2. The CDR3 covers 19 residues. Losses at the gene ends were 0 bases for V and 4 bases for J; bases not matched to a gene: 8. Per the germline V gene, CDR1 is SGHRS and CDR2 is YFSETQ. The CDR3 here is CASSLAAGLAGGATGELFF. Written as DNA, the CDR3 is TGCGCCAGCAGCTTGGCAGCAGGACTAGCGGGAGGAGCCACCGGGGAGCTGTTTTTT.

The CDR3 spells CAIRNGLAGASYEQYF. The CDR3 bases are TGTGCCATCAGGAACGGACTAGCGGGTGCTTCCTACGAGCAGTACTTC. This chain uses TRBV10-3 with TRBJ2-7; 11 positions agree with TRBD2. CDR3 length equals 16 residues. V was clipped by 6 bases and J by 1 base; unmatched bases: 8. Germline lookup yields CDR1 ENHRY and CDR2 SYGVKD.

The CDR3 loop reads CASSLRLGRAANEKLFF. CDR3 bases: TGTGCCAGCAGCTTACGTCTGGGGAGAGCGGCTAATGAAAAACTGTTTTTT. This chain joins TRBV7-9 and TRBJ1-4; D unresolved. This CDR3 has 17 amino acids. The V gene lost 2 bases and the J gene lost 3 bases, with 16 bases spanning the gap. The germline V gene encodes CDR1 SEHNR and CDR2 FQNEAQ (reference sequence).

J is TRBJ2-7 and V is TRBV6-1; 7 bases are shared with TRBD2. Germline V CDR1 and CDR2: MNHNS, SASEGT. Trimming at V came to 3 bases and at J to 10 bases, leaving 3 bases not matched to a gene. CDR3 length: 11 residues. The CDR3 sequence is CASSDMGLQYF. CDR3 sequence (DNA): TGTGCCAGCAGTGATATGGGACTACAGTACTTC.

The V call is TRBV9, the J call TRBJ2-7; 9 bases are shared with TRBD1. V lost 2 bases, J lost 6 bases, and 6 bases stayed unmatched. The CDR3 sequence is 14 residues long. Per germline, CDR1 SGDLS and CDR2 YYNGEE. The CDR3 DNA sequence: TGTGCCAGCAGCGTGGGGACAGGGCTCAGCGAGCAGTACTTC. Protein product: CASSVGTGLSEQYF.

This clone was seen a single time. This sample also contains other DNA sequences that code for the same CDR3. The chain employs TRBV27 and TRBJ1-6, with TRBD1 as a possible D gene (6 bases). The CDR3 has 16 amino acids. The ends were cut back, 0 bases at V and 1 base at J, with 7 bases in the middle. Germline CDR1 is MNHEY and CDR2 is SMNVEV (reference sequence). The CDR3 sequence is CASSLSRGSYNSPLHF. The CDR3, as DNA: TGTGCCAGCAGTTTATCGAGGGGGTCCTATAATTCACCCCTCCACTTT.

The genes are TRBV2 and TRBJ1-1, with D possibly being TRBD1 (6 bases). Trimming took off 2 bases at V and 3 bases at J, with 16 bases between the two ends. From germline, CDR1 is SNHLY and CDR2 FYNNEI. The CDR3 loop spans 16 amino acids. The CDR3 sequence is CASSERGGAGDTEAFF. The CDR3 nucleotides are TGTGCCAGCAGTGAACGCGGGGGGGCGGGTGACACTGAAGCTTTCTTT. Using reference TRBV2 and TRBJ1-1 for the parts outside the CDR3, the full variable domain is EPEVTQTPSHQVTQMGQEVILRCVPISNHLYFYWYRQILGQKVEFLVSFYNNEISEKSEIFDDQFSVERPDGSNFTLKIRSTKLEDSAMYFCASSERGGAGDTEAFFGQGTRLTVV.

In its sample, this clone was seen a few times. V and J are TRBV7-9 and TRBJ1-1; D remains ambiguous. The CDR3 extends over 12 amino acids. V dropped 4 bases and J dropped 7 bases, with 10 bases sitting between them. Germline loops: CDR1 SEHNR, CDR2 FQNEAQ (reference sequence). CDR3 DNA: TGTGCCAGCAGCTCTGGACTAATTGAAGCTTTCTTT. This gives the protein CASSSGLIEAFF.

The chain links TRBV19 to TRBJ2-1, with a possible D match to TRBD2 (5 bases). CDR3 length equals 14 residues. The V gene lost 6 bases and the J gene lost 2 bases, with 11 bases spanning the gap. Looked up from germline, CDR1 is LNHDA and CDR2 is SQIVND (reference sequence). The CDR3 loop reads CASRKGAPYNEQFF. Written as DNA, the CDR3 is TGTGCCAGTAGAAAGGGAGCACCCTACAATGAGCAGTTCTTC.

The chain uses TRBV5-6 and TRBJ2-7, with D maybe TRBD2 (6 bases). The V gene's germline CDR1 is SGHDT and CDR2 YYEEEE. Trimming pared 4 bases from V and 7 bases from J, leaving 18 bases between. This CDR3 is built from 14 residues. CDR3 nucleotide sequence: TGTGCCAGCAGCACCGGAGGGGCCGCCTGGGAGCAGTACTTC. This gives the protein CASSTGGAAWEQYF.

The chain combines TRBV19 with TRBJ2-7; TRBD1 matches 9 bases. The V gene end was trimmed by 1 base and the J gene end by 5 bases; junction bases not matched to a gene: 6. This CDR3 region has 15 residues. Germline values: CDR1 LNHDA, CDR2 SQIVND (reference sequence). CDR3: CASSIAPGQGHEQYF. In nucleotides, the CDR3 is TGTGCCAGTAGTATAGCTCCGGGACAGGGCCACGAGCAGTACTTC.

The V call is TRBV5-1, the J call TRBJ2-1; 12 nucleotides agree with TRBD2. Germline trimming cut 1 base from V and 6 bases from J; bases unmatched to any gene: 2. CDR1 is SGHRS and CDR2 is YFSETQ in the germline V gene. This CDR3 spans 15 amino acids. The CDR3 loop is CASSLRLAGVNEQFF. The CDR3 coding sequence is TGCGCCAGCAGCTTGCGACTAGCGGGAGTCAATGAGCAGTTCTTC.

The J gene is TRBJ1-1, the V gene TRBV5-1; D call uncertain. Trimming shortened V by 0 bases and J by 7 bases, and 16 bases separated the two germline ends. Germline loops: CDR1 SGHRS, CDR2 YFSETQ. The CDR3 consists of 15 residues. The CDR3 region has the DNA TGCGCCAGCAGCTTGGTTGTGCGGGAGAAATATGAAGCTTTCTTT. This gives the protein CASSLVVREKYEAFF.

This clone was detected once. The chain employs TRBV30 and TRBJ2-7; 7 bases are shared with TRBD1. The trim removed 2 bases at V and 1 base at J, leaving 11 bases unmatched. The CDR3 extends over 16 amino acids. CDR1 is GTSNPN and CDR2 is SVGIG in the germline V gene (reference sequence). Here the CDR3 DNA reads TGTGCCTGGAGTACAGGACAGGTCGTAGGATCCTACGAGCAGTACTTC. This codes for CAWSTGQVVGSYEQYF.

The V call is TRBV19, the J call TRBJ1-5; no clear D gene. The CDR3 has 14 amino acids. In germline, CDR1 is LNHDA, CDR2 SQIVND (reference sequence). V was pared by 7 bases and J by 3 bases, with 13 bases between. CDR3 sequence (DNA): TGTGCCAGTAAACGGAGCCCCCTCAATCAGCCCCAGCATTTT. It yields the protein CASKRSPLNQPQHF.

Written as DNA, the CDR3 is TGTGCCAGCAGCCCGGACGGGGGAGACACTGAAGCTTTCTTT. Translation: CASSPDGGDTEAFF. The chain is built from TRBV6-4 and TRBJ1-1; perhaps TRBD1 as D (5 bases). This CDR3 has 14 residues. Trimming took 6 bases from V and 3 from J, leaving 14 bases between them. The germline gives CDR1 MRHNA, CDR2 SNTAGT.

The chain has TRBV5-1 and TRBJ2-7, with 8 nucleotides matching TRBD1. The CDR3 covers 21 residues. With V trimmed by 0 bases and J by 4 bases, 24 bases remained unmatched. Looked up from germline, CDR1 is SGHRS and CDR2 is YFSETQ. CDR3 sequence: CASSLGGARDRPYTAKYEQYF. The CDR3 DNA reads as TGCGCCAGCAGCTTGGGAGGGGCACGGGACAGGCCCTATACGGCGAAATACGAGCAGTACTTC.

The V and J genes are TRBV28 and TRBJ1-2, with TRBD1 as a possible D gene (6 bases). Trimming pared 5 bases from V and 4 bases from J, leaving 20 bases between. Germline CDR1 reads MDHEN; CDR2 reads SYDVKM. The CDR3 contains 16 residues. In DNA, the CDR3 is TGTGCCAGCAGTGCCAGAACAGGGTCCGGCCGCTATGGCTACACCTTC. This codes for CASSARTGSGRYGYTF.

The chain carries TRBV7-2 and TRBJ1-4; no clear D. Germline-derived CDR1 and CDR2 are SGHTA and FQGNSA. The CDR3 has 15 amino acids. Trimming cost V 5 bases and J 3 bases, with 13 bases left between them. The CDR3 is CASSTRRLANEKLFF. Here the CDR3 DNA reads TGTGCCAGCAGCACGCGGCGGTTGGCTAATGAAAAACTGTTTTTT.